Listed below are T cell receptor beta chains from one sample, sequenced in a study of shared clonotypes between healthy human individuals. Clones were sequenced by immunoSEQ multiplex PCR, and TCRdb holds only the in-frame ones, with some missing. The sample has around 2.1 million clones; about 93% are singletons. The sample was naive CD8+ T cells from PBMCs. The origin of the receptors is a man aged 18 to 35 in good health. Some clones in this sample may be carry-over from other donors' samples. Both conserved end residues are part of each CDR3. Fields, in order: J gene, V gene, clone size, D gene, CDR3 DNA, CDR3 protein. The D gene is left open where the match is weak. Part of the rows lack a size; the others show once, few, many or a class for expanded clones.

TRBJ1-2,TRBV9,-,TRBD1,TGTGCCAGCAGCGGGGGTACAGGGGGATCTCCCTATGGCTACACCTTC,CASSGGTGGSPYGYTF
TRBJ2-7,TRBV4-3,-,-,TGCGCCAGCAGCCAGGCACAGGGCTACGAGCAGTACTTC,CASSQAQGYEQYF
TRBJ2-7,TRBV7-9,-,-,TGTGCCAGCAGCCTCTCCTTTGGGGGCAGTTACGAGCAGTACTTC,CASSLSFGGSYEQYF
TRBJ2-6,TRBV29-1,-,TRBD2,TGCAGCGTTGAAGATGTCTCACTAGCGGCCGGAGGGGCCTCTGGGGCCAACGTCCTGACTTTC,CSVEDVSLAAGGASGANVLTF
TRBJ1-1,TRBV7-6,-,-,TGTGCCAGCAGCTTATTTGGTAGGGGCGAGAACACTGAAGCTTTCTTT,CASSLFGRGENTEAFF
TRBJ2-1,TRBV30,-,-,TGTGCCTGTGAGTGGGACGGTCGGTACAATGAGCAGTTCTTC,CACEWDGRYNEQFF
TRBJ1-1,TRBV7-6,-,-,TGTGCCAGCAGCCACCGTCGAGGGGAAGCTTTCTTT,CASSHRRGEAFF
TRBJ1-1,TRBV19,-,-,TGTGCCAGTAGTATAGGTAGGGTGGTAACTGAAGCTTTCTTT,CASSIGRVVTEAFF
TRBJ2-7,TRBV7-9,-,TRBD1,TGTGCCAGCAGCTCCGGGTCCGGGACAGAGTACCTCGAGCAGTACTTC,CASSSGSGTEYLEQYF
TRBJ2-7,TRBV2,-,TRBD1,TGTGCCAGCAGCACTCCCGGGACAGGGGTCCTGTCCTACGAGCAGTACTTC,CASSTPGTGVLSYEQYF
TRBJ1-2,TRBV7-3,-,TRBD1,TGTGCCAGCAGCCGCGATGGACAGGCGGGCTATGGCTACACCTTC,CASSRDGQAGYGYTF
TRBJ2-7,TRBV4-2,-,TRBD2,TGTGCCAGCAGCCAAGAAGGCAAGCGGGGGGGCTCCTACGAGCAGTACTTC,CASSQEGKRGGSYEQYF
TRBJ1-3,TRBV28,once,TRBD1,TGTGCCAGCAGTTTACCCCCCCGGGACAGAGGATTCGCGTCTGGAAACACCATATATTTT,CASSLPPRDRGFASGNTIYF
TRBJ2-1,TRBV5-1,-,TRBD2,TGCGCCAGCAGCTTGGCCTTTGTCGGGAGGGCCACCTACAATGAGCAGTTCTTC,CASSLAFVGRATYNEQFF
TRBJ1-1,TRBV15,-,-,TGTGCCACCAGCCAGGTCCCAAACACTGAAGCTTTCTTT,CATSQVPNTEAFF
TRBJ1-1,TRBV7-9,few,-,TGTGCCAGCAGCTTAGGATCAGGGGATGGCACTGAAGCTTTCTTT,CASSLGSGDGTEAFF
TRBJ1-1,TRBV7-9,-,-,TGTGCCAGCAGCTTAGGAGGGGTCGCTGAAGCTTTCTTT,CASSLGGVAEAFF
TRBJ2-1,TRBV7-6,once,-,TGTGCCAGCAGCTTAGGTAGCGTTGAGCAGTTCTTC,CASSLGSVEQFF
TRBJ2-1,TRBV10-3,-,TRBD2,TGTGCCATCAGTGACCGGACTAGCGGGAGAGGAGATGAGCAGTTCTTC,CAISDRTSGRGDEQFF
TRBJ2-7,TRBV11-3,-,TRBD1,TGTGCCAGCAGCGAAGACAGGGGCGAGCAGTACTTC,CASSEDRGEQYF
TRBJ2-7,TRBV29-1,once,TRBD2,TGCAGCGCGCACGGGGGGGCCTACGAGCAGTACTTC,CSAHGGAYEQYF
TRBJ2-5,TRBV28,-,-,TGTGCCAGCAGTTTCCCGAGGGCCTCCCCCGGGATCCAGTACTTC,CASSFPRASPGIQYF
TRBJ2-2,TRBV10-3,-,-,TGTGCCATCAGTGAGTTAGGGGTTAGCACCGGGGAGCTGTTTTTT,CAISELGVSTGELFF
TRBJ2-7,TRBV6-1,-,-,TGTGCCAGCAGTGAAATAAGGCAAGCCTACGAGCAGTACTTC,CASSEIRQAYEQYF
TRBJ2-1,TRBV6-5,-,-,TGTGCCAGCAGTTACCACAGGGTTGGGGAGCAGTTCTTC,CASSYHRVGEQFF
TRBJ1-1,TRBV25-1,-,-,TGTGCCAGCAGTGTGTTTGAGGGGGTTCTGGGCCAAAACACTGAAGCTTTCTTT,CASSVFEGVLGQNTEAFF
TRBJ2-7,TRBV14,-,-,TGTGCCAGCAGACAAGGAGCGACCCTGTCCTACGAGCAGTACTTC,CASRQGATLSYEQYF
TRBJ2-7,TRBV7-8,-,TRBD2,TGTGCCAGCAGCTTCGCTAGCGGGAGGTCGCCCTACGAGCAGTACTTC,CASSFASGRSPYEQYF
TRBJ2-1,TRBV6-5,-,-,TGTGCCAGCAGTTACATTTCGTATGAGCAGTTCTTC,CASSYISYEQFF
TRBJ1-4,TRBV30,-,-,TGTGCCTGGAGTCAACCCAGGGCGATTAATGAAAAACTGTTTTTT,CAWSQPRAINEKLFF
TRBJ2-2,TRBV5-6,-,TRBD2,TGTGCCAGCAGCACGGGACTAGCGGGAGATGGACTGTTTTTT,CASSTGLAGDGLFF
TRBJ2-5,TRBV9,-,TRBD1,TGTGCCAGCAGCGCCCAGGGGGCCCGACAAGAGACCCAGTACTTC,CASSAQGARQETQYF
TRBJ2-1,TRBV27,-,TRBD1,TGTGCCAGCAGTCCGACAGGGGGTCTAGGTTTAAATGAGCAGTTCTTC,CASSPTGGLGLNEQFF
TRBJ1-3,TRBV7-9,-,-,TGTGCCATCGACGAAACTGGAAACACCATATATTTT,CAIDETGNTIYF
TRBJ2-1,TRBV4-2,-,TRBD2,TGTGCCAGCAGGGAGGCGGGAGGGCCAACCTACAATGAGCAGTTCTTC,CASREAGGPTYNEQFF
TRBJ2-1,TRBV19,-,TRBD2,TGTGCCAGTAGTATAACGGCTAGCGGGAGAAATGAGCAGTTCTTC,CASSITASGRNEQFF
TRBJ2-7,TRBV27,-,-,TGTGCCAGCAGTTCCGGGACTTTATACGAGCAGTACTTC,CASSSGTLYEQYF
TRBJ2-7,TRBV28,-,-,TGTGCCAGCAGGCCCCCGGGGGGCAGGGACGAGCAGTACTTC,CASRPPGGRDEQYF
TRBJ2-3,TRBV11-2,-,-,TGTGCCAGCAGCTTGGTTAGGAGCACAGATACGCAGTATTTT,CASSLVRSTDTQYF
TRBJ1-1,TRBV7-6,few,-,TGTGCCAGCAGCCCAAGGAGGGATGCAGAAGCTTTCTTT,CASSPRRDAEAFF
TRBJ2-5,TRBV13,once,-,TGTGCCAGCAGCTTAGGCGAAGAGACCCAGTACTTC,CASSLGEETQYF
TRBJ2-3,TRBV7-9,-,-,TGTGCCAGCAGCTCCCCCTCCTCCGCGATAGATACGCAGTATTTT,CASSSPSSAIDTQYF
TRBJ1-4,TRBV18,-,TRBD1,TGTGCCAGCTCACTCACCGGGACAGGGAATGGAAAACTGTTTTTT,CASSLTGTGNGKLFF
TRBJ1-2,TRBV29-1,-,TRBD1,TGCAGCGTTGAAGAGAAGAGGACAGGCTATTTAAATGGCTACACCTTC,CSVEEKRTGYLNGYTF
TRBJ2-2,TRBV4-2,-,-,TGTGCCAGCAGCCACGCTACAGGAGATAACACCGGGGAGCTGTTTTTT,CASSHATGDNTGELFF
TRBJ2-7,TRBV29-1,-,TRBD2,TGCAGCGCCCTGTGGGAGGGCCCCTACGAGCAGTACTTC,CSALWEGPYEQYF
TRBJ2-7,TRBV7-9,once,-,TGTGCCAGCATCCGGGAAACGAACTTGGAGCAGTACTTC,CASIRETNLEQYF
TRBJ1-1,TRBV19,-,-,TGTGCCAGTAGTATGGGGAACAGGGTCTCTGAAGCTTTCTTT,CASSMGNRVSEAFF
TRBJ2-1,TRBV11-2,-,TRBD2,TGTGCCAGCAGATTTTTGCTAGCGGCCTACAATGAGCAGTTCTTC,CASRFLLAAYNEQFF
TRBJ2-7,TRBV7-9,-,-,TGTGCCAGCAGCCTACTCGGGACTCCCTCCTACGAGCAGTACTTC,CASSLLGTPSYEQYF
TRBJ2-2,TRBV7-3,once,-,TGTGCCAGCAGCCCGGGTACGGCGAACACCGGGGAGCTGTTTTTT,CASSPGTANTGELFF
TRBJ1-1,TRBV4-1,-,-,TGCGCCAGCAGCCAAAATTTCGGGCTGGGCGGGAACACTGAAGCTTTCTTT,CASSQNFGLGGNTEAFF
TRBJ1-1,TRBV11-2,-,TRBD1,TGTGCCAGCAGCACAAGGACAGGGATGAACACTGAAGCTTTCTTT,CASSTRTGMNTEAFF
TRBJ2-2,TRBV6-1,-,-,TGTGCCAGCAGTGAAAGCTTGGGGAGGTCCGGGGAGCTGTTTTTT,CASSESLGRSGELFF
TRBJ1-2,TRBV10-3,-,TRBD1,TGTGCCATCTGGGGACAGCCCTATGGCTACACCTTC,CAIWGQPYGYTF
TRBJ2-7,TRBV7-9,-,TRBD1,TGTGCCAGCAGCTTAGGTGGGACAGGGACCGAGCAGTACTTC,CASSLGGTGTEQYF
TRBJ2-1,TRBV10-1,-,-,TGCGCCAGCAGTTCTAGCAGCTACAATGAGCAGTTCTTC,CASSSSSYNEQFF